This T cell receptor beta chain was profiled in a study of Ad26.COV2.S vaccination and SARS-CoV-2 variants. As for the study in general: Enrolled in COV1001, the donor was in the Ad26.COV2.S trial arm, which received the vaccine. The authors gave Ad26.COV2.S intramuscularly, either once or twice 56 days apart.

TCRdb's copy holds only in-frame clones and misses some; the assay was immunoSEQ multiplex PCR. The data show 360,000 or so clones, over 75% seen once. This CDR3 is 16 amino acids long. V lost 0 bases, J lost 1 base, and 4 bases stayed unmatched. Germline values: CDR1 LNHNV, CDR2 YYDKDF (reference sequence). This clone showed up many times. Treatment meaning: around 19 received Ad26.COV2.S at low or high dose, single or two shots; 5 received placebo; per-sample allocation not given. Specimens were obtained on day 63 following the first vaccine or placebo injection. V gene TRBV15 combines with J gene TRBJ2-3; 7 bases are a match to TRBD1. The TCR was taken from a person between 18 and 65 years old who received the Ad26.COV2.S COVID-19 vaccine or a placebo. The source material was peripheral blood, sampled in a trial of Ad26.COV2.S vaccine versus placebo. The CDR3 nucleotides are TGTGCCACCAGCAGAGATCCAGGACAGGGCACAGATACGCAGTATTTT. Translating gives CATSRDPGQGTDTQYF. Supplemented by reference TRBV15 and TRBJ2-3, the full variable domain reads DAMVIQNPRYQVTQFGKPVTLSCSQTLNHNVMYWYQQKSSQAPKLLFHYYDKDFNNEADTPDNFQSRRPNTSFCFLDIRSPGLGDTAMYLCATSRDPGQGTDTQYFGPGTRLTVL.